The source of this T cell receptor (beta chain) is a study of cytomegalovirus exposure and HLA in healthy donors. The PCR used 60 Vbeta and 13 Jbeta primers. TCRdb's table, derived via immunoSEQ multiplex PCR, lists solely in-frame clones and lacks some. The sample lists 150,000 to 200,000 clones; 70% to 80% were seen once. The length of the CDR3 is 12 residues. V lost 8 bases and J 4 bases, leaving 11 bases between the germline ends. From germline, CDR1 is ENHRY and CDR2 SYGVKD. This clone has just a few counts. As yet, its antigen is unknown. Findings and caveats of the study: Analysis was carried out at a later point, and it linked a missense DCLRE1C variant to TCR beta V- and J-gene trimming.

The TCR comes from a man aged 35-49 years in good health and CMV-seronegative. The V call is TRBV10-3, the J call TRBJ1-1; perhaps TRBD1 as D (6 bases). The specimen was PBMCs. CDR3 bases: TGTGCCATCCGGGAAGGGGGCACTGAAGCTTTCTTT. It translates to CAIREGGTEAFF.